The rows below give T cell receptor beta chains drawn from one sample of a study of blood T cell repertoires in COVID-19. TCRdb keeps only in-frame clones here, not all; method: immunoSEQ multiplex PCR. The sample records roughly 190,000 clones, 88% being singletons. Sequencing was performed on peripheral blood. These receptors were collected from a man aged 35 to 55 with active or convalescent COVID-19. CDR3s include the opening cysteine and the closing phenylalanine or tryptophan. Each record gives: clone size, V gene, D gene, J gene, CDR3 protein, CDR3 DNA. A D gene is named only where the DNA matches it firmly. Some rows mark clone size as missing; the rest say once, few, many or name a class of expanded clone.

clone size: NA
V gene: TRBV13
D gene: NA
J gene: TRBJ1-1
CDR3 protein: CASSFGQPQGAFF
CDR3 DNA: TGTGCCAGCAGCTTCGGACAACCCCAAGGAGCTTTCTTT

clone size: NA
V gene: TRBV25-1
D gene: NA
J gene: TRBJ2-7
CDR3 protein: CASSAYGTFPYEQYF
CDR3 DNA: TGTGCCAGCAGCGCATACGGGACATTCCCCTACGAGCAGTACTTC

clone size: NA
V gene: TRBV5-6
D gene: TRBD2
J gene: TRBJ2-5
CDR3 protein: CASSWGLAGERTGYF
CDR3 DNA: TGTGCCAGCAGCTGGGGACTAGCGGGCGAGAGGACGGGGTACTTC

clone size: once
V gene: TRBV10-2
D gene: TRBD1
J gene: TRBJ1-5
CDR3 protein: CASSDRGFDRNQPQHF
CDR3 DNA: TGCGCCAGCAGCGACAGGGGCTTTGATCGCAATCAGCCCCAGCATTTT

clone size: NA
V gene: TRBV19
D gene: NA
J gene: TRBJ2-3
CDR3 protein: CASSIPDTRTDTQYF
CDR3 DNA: TGTGCCAGTAGTATACCTGACACCCGCACAGATACGCAGTATTTT

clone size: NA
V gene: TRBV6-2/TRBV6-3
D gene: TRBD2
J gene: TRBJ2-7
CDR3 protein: CASNPPGLVYEQYF
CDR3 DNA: TGTGCCAGCAACCCACCGGGACTAGTGTACGAGCAGTACTTC

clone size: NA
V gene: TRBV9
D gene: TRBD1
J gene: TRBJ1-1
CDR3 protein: CASSGDRNTEAFF
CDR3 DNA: TGTGCCAGCAGCGGGGACAGGAACACTGAAGCTTTCTTT

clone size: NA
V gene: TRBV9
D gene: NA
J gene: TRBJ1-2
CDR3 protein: CASSFDQGLGYGYTF
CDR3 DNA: TGTGCCAGCAGCTTTGATCAGGGGTTGGGCTATGGCTACACCTTC

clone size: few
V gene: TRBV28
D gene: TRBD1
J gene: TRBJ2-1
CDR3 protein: CASSLLLLRTGTYNEQFF
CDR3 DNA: TGTGCCAGCAGTTTACTCTTGTTAAGGACAGGTACCTACAATGAGCAGTTCTTC

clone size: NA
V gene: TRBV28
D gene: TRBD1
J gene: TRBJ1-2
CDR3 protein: CASRGTDPYGYTF
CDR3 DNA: TGTGCCAGCAGAGGGACAGACCCCTATGGCTACACCTTC

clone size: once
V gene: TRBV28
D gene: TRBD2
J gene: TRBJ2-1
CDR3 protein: CASSLGGTDEQFF
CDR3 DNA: TGTGCCAGCAGTTTGGGGGGGACCGATGAGCAGTTCTTC

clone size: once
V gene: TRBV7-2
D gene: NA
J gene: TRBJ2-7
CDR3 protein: CASSLAAESSYEQYF
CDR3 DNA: TGTGCCAGCAGCTTAGCGGCGGAGAGCTCCTACGAGCAGTACTTC

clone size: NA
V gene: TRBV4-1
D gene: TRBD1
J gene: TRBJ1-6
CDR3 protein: CASSQFIRDSSYNSPLHF
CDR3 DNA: TGCGCCAGCAGCCAATTTATCCGGGACAGCTCCTATAATTCACCCCTCCACTTT

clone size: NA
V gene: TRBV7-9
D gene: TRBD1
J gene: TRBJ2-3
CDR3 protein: CASSLAWDRETNTQYF
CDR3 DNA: TGTGCCAGCAGCTTAGCGTGGGACAGGGAAACCAATACGCAGTATTTT

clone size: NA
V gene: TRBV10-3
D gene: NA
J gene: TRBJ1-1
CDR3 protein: CAISESRGLTNTEAFF
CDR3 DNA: TGTGCCATCAGTGAGTCGCGAGGTCTGACGAACACTGAAGCTTTCTTT

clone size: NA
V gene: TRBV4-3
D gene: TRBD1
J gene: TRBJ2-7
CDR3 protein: CASSLRDRGSTYEQYF
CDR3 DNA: TGCGCCAGCAGCCTTAGGGACAGGGGGAGCACCTACGAGCAGTACTTC

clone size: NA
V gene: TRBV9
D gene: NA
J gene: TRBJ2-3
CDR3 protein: CASSPGSASADTQYF
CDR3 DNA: TGTGCCAGCAGCCCAGGGTCGGCTAGCGCCGATACGCAGTATTTT

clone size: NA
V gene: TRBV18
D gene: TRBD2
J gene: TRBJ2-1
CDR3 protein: CASSKRGLSDSYNEQFF
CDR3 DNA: TGTGCCAGCTCAAAAAGGGGACTATCCGACTCCTACAATGAGCAGTTCTTC

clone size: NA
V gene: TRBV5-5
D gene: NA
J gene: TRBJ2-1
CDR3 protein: CASSQHSGSVVTEQFF
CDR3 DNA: TGTGCCAGCAGCCAACACTCAGGATCAGTGGTTACTGAGCAGTTCTTC

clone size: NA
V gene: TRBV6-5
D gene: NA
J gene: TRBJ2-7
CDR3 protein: CASSYRALPGFYEQYF
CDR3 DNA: TGTGCCAGCAGTTACCGCGCCTTGCCGGGTTTCTACGAGCAGTACTTC

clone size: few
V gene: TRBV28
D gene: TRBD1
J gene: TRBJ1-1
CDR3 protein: CASSPLDRENTEAFF
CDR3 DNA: TGTGCCAGCAGTCCACTCGACAGGGAGAACACTGAAGCTTTCTTT

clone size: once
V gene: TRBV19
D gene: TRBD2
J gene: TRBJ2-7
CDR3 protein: CASSIGTSGIYEQYF
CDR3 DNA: TGTGCCAGTAGTATAGGGACTAGCGGGATCTACGAGCAGTACTTC

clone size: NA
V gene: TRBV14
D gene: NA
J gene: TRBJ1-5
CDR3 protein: CACRVQGGIGNQPQHF
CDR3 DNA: TGTGCCTGTCGGGTCCAGGGAGGGATCGGCAATCAGCCCCAGCATTTT

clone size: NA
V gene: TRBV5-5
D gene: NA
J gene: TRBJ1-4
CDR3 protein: CASSWTATNEKLFF
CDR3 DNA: TGTGCCAGCAGCTGGACAGCAACTAATGAAAAACTGTTTTTT

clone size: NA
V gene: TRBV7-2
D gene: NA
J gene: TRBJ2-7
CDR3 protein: CASSLLAGQYF
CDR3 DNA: TGTGCCAGCAGCTTACTGGCGGGACAGTACTTC

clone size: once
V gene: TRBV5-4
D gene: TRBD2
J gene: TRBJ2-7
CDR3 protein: CASGGTGTSNYEQYF
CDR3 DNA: TGTGCCAGCGGGGGGACCGGGACTAGCAACTACGAGCAGTACTTC

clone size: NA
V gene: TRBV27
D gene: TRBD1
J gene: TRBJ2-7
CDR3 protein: CASSSGQGFREQYF
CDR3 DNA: TGTGCCAGCAGTTCGGGACAGGGGTTCCGCGAGCAGTACTTC

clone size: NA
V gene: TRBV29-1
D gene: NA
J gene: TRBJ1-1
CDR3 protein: CSVMSPGNTEAFF
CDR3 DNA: TGCAGCGTGATGAGCCCGGGGAACACTGAAGCTTTCTTT

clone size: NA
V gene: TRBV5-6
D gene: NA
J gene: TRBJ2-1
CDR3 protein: CASSLFQGSQADEQFF
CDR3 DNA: TGTGCCAGCAGCCTGTTCCAGGGGTCGCAGGCCGATGAGCAGTTCTTC

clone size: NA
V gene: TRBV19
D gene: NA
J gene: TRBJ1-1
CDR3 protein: CASSVTGNTEAFF
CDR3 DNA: TGTGCCAGTAGTGTAACAGGGAACACTGAAGCTTTCTTT

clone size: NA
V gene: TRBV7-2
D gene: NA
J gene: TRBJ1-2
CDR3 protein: CASSLLGGGLGGYTF
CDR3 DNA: TGTGCCAGCAGCCTACTGGGGGGGGGCTTGGGTGGCTACACCTTC